This TCR beta chain was recovered during a study of cytomegalovirus exposure and HLA in healthy donors. Study findings and constraints: Using the classifier, cytomegalovirus status was reportedly diagnosed with high specificity and sensitivity.

A word on this clone: Its antigen remains unknown.

Repertoires were generated with immunoSEQ multiplex PCR, while TCRdb's copy carries only in-frame clones and drops some. This sample has roughly 150,000 clones, with less than 90% found just once. The sequenced sample consisted of PBMCs. This receptor was identified in a man aged 30 to 39 in good health and CMV-seropositive.

The CDR3 reads CASSLSPVGGALGETQYF. CDR3 DNA: TGTGCCAGCAGTTTATCACCGGTCGGGGGGGCACTCGGGGAGACCCAGTACTTC. The chain links TRBV27 to TRBJ2-5; the match to TRBD2 covers 8 bases. This CDR3 comprises 18 residues. V was clipped by 0 bases and J by 5 bases; unmatched bases: 14. Germline lookup yields CDR1 MNHEY and CDR2 SMNVEV (reference sequence).